The source of this T cell receptor (beta chain) is a study of tumor-infiltrating lymphocytes in localized non-small cell lung cancer. Study as a whole: Patients included smokers and never-smokers with various histologies, some sampled after neoadjuvant chemotherapy. Regarding the study as a whole: TCRbeta sequencing showed higher T cell infiltration in tumors than uninvolved lung. T-cell fraction did not differ between immunotypes IM1 and IM2.

Clones were sequenced by immunoSEQ multiplex PCR, and TCRdb holds only the in-frame ones, with some missing. The sample includes about 16,000 clones, about 45% of them seen just once. In the case of this clone: Antigen specificity is unknown.

V lost 4 bases to trimming and J lost 5 bases; unmatched junction nucleotides: 8. Germline values: CDR1 MNHEY, CDR2 SMNVEV (reference sequence). The CDR3 covers 16 residues. The gene calls are TRBV27 and TRBJ1-2, with 12 bases lining up with TRBD1. This receptor was taken from a human donor with non-small cell lung cancer. The specimen was lung tumor tissue. CDR3 nucleotides: TGTGCCAGCAGTTCATCGGGACAGGGGGCACTGTATGGCTACACCTTC. Translating gives CASSSSGQGALYGYTF.